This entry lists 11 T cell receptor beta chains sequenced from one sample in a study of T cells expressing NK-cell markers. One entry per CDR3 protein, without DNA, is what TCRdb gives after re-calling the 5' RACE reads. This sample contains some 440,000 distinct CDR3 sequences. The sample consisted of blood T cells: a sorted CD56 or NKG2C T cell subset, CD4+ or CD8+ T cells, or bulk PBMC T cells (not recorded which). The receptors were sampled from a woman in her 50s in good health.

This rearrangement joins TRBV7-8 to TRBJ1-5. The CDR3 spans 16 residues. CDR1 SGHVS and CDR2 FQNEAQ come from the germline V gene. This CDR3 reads CASTMTSGYSNQPQHF. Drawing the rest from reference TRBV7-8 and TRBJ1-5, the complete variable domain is GAGVSQSPRYKVAKRGQDVALRCDPISGHVSLFWYQQALGQGPEFLTYFQNEAQLDKSGLPSDRFFAERPEGSVSTLKIQRTQQEDSAVYLCASTMTSGYSNQPQHFGDGTRLSIL.

Here the CDR3 reads CSARAVRANTEAFF. This sequence joins TRBV20-1 and TRBJ1-1. Germline CDR1 is DFQATT and CDR2 is SNEGSKA (reference sequence). This CDR3 is built from 14 residues.

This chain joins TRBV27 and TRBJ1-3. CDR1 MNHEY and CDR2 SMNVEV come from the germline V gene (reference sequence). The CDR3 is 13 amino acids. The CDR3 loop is CASSLIGGNTIYF.

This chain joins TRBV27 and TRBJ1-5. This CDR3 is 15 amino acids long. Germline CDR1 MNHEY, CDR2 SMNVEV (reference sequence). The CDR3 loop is CASSLLSGRNQPQHF.

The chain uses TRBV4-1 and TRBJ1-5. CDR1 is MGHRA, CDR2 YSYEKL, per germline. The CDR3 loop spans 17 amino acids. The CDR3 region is CASSQGPTGEVSQPQHF.

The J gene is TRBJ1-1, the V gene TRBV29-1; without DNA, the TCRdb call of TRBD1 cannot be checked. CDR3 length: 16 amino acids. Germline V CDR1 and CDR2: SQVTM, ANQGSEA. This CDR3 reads CSVGIGAGGVDTEAFF.

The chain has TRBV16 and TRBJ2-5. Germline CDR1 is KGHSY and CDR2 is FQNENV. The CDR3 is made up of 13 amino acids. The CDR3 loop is CASSIRQQETQYF.

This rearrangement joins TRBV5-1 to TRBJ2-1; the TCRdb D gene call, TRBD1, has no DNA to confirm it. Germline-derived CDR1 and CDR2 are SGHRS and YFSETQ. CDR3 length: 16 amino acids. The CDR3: CASSLGDRGLRNEQFF. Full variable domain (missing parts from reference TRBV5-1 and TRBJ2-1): KAGVTQTPRYLIKTRGQQVTLSCSPISGHRSVSWYQQTPGQGLQFLFEYFSETQRNKGNFPGRFSGRQFSNSRSEMNVSTLELGDSALYLCASSLGDRGLRNEQFFGPGTRLTVL.

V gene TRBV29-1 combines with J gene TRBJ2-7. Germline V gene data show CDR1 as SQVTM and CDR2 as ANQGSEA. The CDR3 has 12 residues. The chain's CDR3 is CSARSSSYEQYF.

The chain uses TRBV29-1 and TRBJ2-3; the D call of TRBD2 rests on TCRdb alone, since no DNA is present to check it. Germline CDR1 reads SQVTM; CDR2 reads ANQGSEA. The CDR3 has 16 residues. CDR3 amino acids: CSVAFLRAGNTDTQYF.

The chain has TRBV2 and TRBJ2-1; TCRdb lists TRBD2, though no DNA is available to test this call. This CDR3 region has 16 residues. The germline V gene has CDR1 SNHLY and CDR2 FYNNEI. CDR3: CASSRSGASSYNEQFF. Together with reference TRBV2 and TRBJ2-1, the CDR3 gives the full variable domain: EPEVTQTPSHQVTQMGQEVILRCVPISNHLYFYWYRQILGQKVEFLVSFYNNEISEKSEIFDDQFSVERPDGSNFTLKIRSTKLEDSAMYFCASSRSGASSYNEQFFGPGTRLTVL.